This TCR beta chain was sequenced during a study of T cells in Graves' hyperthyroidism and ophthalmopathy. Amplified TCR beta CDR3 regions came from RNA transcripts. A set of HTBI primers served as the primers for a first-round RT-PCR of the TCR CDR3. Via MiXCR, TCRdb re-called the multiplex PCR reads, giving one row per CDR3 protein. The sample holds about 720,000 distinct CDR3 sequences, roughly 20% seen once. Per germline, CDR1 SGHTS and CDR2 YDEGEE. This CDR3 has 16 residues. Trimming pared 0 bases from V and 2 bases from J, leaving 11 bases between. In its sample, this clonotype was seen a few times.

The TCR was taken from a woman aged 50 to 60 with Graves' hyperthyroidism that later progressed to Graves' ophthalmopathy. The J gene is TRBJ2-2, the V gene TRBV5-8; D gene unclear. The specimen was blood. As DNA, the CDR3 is TGTGCCAGCAGCTTGGAGGGTGGCTCCAACACCGGGGAGCTGTTTTTT. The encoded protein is CASSLEGGSNTGELFF.